This entry lists 32 T cell receptor beta chains sequenced from one sample in a study of T cells in women clearing cervical HPV infection. Using immunoSEQ multiplex PCR, the repertoire was profiled, and TCRdb retains in-frame clones only, with some absent. There are some 41,000 clones in the sample, with 7.6% held by the top ten. The sample comprised blood buffy coat. Receptor source: a woman between 18 and 69 years old with a cervical HPV16 infection that either progressed to CIN3+ or cleared (not recorded which).

Details on this clone: The read halts 3 residues ahead of the CDR3 end, with the missing end drawn from the germline J gene. The V call is TRBV7-2, the J call TRBJ2-5; weak D call: TRBD2 (6 bases). The CDR3 is 15 amino acids. Germline CDR1 and CDR2: SGHTA and FQGNSA. V was cut by 5 bases and J by 3 bases, with 16 bases left in between. CDR3 protein: CASSGLHRREETQYF. The part of the CDR3 DNA that was read is TGTGCCAGCAGCGGCTTACACCGGAGGGAAGAGACC.

Regarding this clone: Sequencing ends 3 residues short of the CDR3 end; the germline J gene provides the rest. The chain has TRBV5-6 and TRBJ1-3; 7 bases match TRBD1. The V and J ends lost 4 bases and 0 bases, in that order; junction bases with no gene match: 4. The CDR3 spans 15 residues. Germline V gives CDR1 SGHDT, CDR2 YYEEEE. The part of the CDR3 DNA that was read is TGTGCCAGCAGCCGGGACAGTTACTCTGGAAACACC. Its protein product is CASSRDSYSGNT. The full CDR3 reads CASSRDSYSGNTIYF.

About this clone: The DNA ends 3 residues before the CDR3 does, and the rest of the CDR3 is filled in from the germline J gene. This chain uses TRBV5-5 with TRBJ1-5, with TRBD1 as a possible D gene (6 bases). The CDR3 is 15 amino acids. The germline V gene encodes CDR1 SGHKS and CDR2 YYEKEE (reference sequence). Trimming cost V 0 bases and J 5 bases, with 12 bases left between them. The part of the CDR3 DNA that was read is TGTGCCAGCAGCTTGGGTCAGGGGCATCATCAGCCC. Encoded protein: CASSLGQGHHQP. Given in full, the CDR3 is CASSLGQGHHQPQHF.

CDR3 DNA (partial): TGTGCCAGCGACGGGGGGGTCCGCACAGATACG. As protein: CASDGGVRTDT. The entire CDR3 protein reads CASDGGVRTDTQYF. The chain is built from TRBV7-2 and TRBJ2-3, with 8 bases lining up with TRBD2. The sequenced fragment ends 3 residues before the CDR3 boundary, so the rest is inferred from the germline J gene. The CDR3 has 14 amino acids. Germline CDR1 and CDR2: SGHTA and FQGNSA. J lost 1 base, V lost 8 bases, and 5 bases had no gene match. Filled out from reference TRBV7-2 and TRBJ2-3, the complete variable domain reads GAGVSQSPSNKVTEKGKDVELRCDPISGHTALYWYRQSLGQGLEFLIYFQGNSAPDKSGLPSDRFSAERTGGSVSTLTIQRTQQEDSAVYLCASDGGVRTDTQYFGPGTRLTVL.

Details on this clone: The read terminates 3 residues before the CDR3 end, so the remaining end is supplied by the germline J gene. The chain couples TRBV19 to TRBJ2-1; 7 bases are a match to TRBD1. Germline CDR1 is LNHDA and CDR2 is SQIVND (reference sequence). The CDR3 contains 15 residues. With 3 bases clipped from V and 9 bases from J, the junction kept 11 bases outside the gene matches. CDR3 amino acids: CASSISETGNSEQFF. Partial CDR3 DNA: TGTGCCAGTAGTATTTCTGAGACAGGGAATAGTGAG. Using reference TRBV19 and TRBJ2-1 for the parts outside the CDR3, the full variable domain is DGGITQSPKYLFRKEGQNVTLSCEQNLNHDAMYWYRQDPGQGLRLIYYSQIVNDFQKGDIAEGYSVSREKKESFPLTVTSAQKNPTAFYLCASSISETGNSEQFFGPGTRLTVL.

As regards this clone: The read falls 3 residues short of the CDR3 end, and the missing part is taken from the germline J gene. This chain uses TRBV5-4 with TRBJ1-6, with a tentative D call TRBD1 (6 bases). Germline lookup yields CDR1 SGHNT and CDR2 YYREEE (reference sequence). The CDR3 runs to 15 residues. CDR3 in amino acids: CASSLQGGEGVPLHF. The sequenced CDR3 bases are TGTGCCAGCAGCTTGCAGGGCGGAGAGGGGGTCCCC.

On this clone: The CDR3 end falls 3 residues outside the read, so it is completed with the germline J gene. The chain uses TRBV7-3 and TRBJ2-3; 12 positions agree with TRBD2. From germline, CDR1 is SGHTA and CDR2 FQGTGA. The CDR3 extends over 15 amino acids. The J segment lost 2 bases and the V segment lost 6 bases, leaving 3 bases of the junction unmatched. The CDR3 is CASSLAGGPTDTQYF. CDR3 bases read: TGTGCCAGCAGTCTAGCGGGGGGGCCCACAGATACG.

Turning to this clone: Read coverage stops 3 residues before the CDR3 terminus; the germline J gene supplies the remainder. The rearrangement joins TRBV7-3 to TRBJ2-5, with D perhaps TRBD1 (7 bases). Germline CDR1 is SGHTA and CDR2 is FQGTGA. The V and J ends lost 1 base and 4 bases respectively, with 16 bases between them. CDR3 length: 16 residues. The CDR3 region is CASSLRTGLGGETQYF. The CDR3 bases that were read are TGTGCCAGCAGCTTAAGGACAGGTCTGGGGGGAGAGACC.

A remark on this clone: The read halts 3 residues ahead of the CDR3 end, with the missing end drawn from the germline J gene. The chain carries TRBV10-2 and TRBJ1-1; D perhaps matches TRBD1 (5 bases). From germline, CDR1 is WSHSY and CDR2 SAAADI. Between the trimmed V and J ends, which lost 3 bases and 1 base, there was a span of 6 bases. This CDR3 has 13 amino acids. CDR3 DNA, as far as it was read: TGCGCCAGCAGTGAACAGGCGAACACTGAA. Protein sequence: CASSEQANTE. The entire CDR3 protein reads CASSEQANTEAFF.

Note on this clone: The observed sequence ends 3 residues before the CDR3 terminus, with the missing tail filled in from the germline J gene. The rearrangement uses TRBV7-6 and TRBJ2-1; 9 nucleotides agree with TRBD2. Looked up from germline, CDR1 is SGHVS and CDR2 is FNYEAQ. The ends lost 5 bases at V and 3 bases at J; junction bases unmatched: 11. The CDR3 loop spans 17 amino acids. The sequenced part of the CDR3 DNA is TGTGCCAGCAGCCTGGTGCTGGCGGGGGGGCTCTACAATGAG. Translation: CASSLVLAGGLYNE. The full CDR3 reads CASSLVLAGGLYNEQFF.

With regard to this clone: Read data end 3 residues before the CDR3 end; the end is taken from the germline J gene. This chain joins TRBV5-4 and TRBJ2-5; 7 nucleotides align to TRBD1. This CDR3 is 14 amino acids long. From germline, CDR1 is SGHNT and CDR2 YYREEE (reference sequence). The J segment lost 4 bases and the V segment lost 2 bases, leaving 5 bases of the junction unmatched. CDR3 sequence: CASSFGTDLETQYF. The sequenced CDR3 bases are TGTGCCAGCAGCTTCGGGACAGACTTAGAGACC.

As to this clone: Coverage ceases 3 residues before the CDR3 finishes, and the germline J gene fills in the end. V gene TRBV7-9 combines with J gene TRBJ1-3; no clear D. Germline V gene sequence: CDR1 SEHNR, CDR2 FQNEAQ (reference sequence). CDR3 length equals 15 residues. V was pared by 6 bases and J by 2 bases, with 14 bases between. The part of the CDR3 DNA that was read is TGTGCCAGCAGTCGTACTAGCGTCCCTGGAAACACC. This sequence encodes CASSRTSVPGNT. The whole CDR3 protein is CASSRTSVPGNTIYF.

Notes on this clone: The CDR3 is cut off 3 residues early in the read; its end comes from the germline J gene. The genes are TRBV2 and TRBJ1-1; D unclear. CDR1 and CDR2 from the germline V gene are SNHLY and FYNNEI. This CDR3 is 11 amino acids long. The V gene lost 10 bases and the J gene lost 5 bases, with 11 bases spanning the gap. This CDR3 is CATFGGTEAFF. The covered CDR3 bases are TGTGCCACCTTCGGAGGGACTGAA.

Concerning this clone: The observed sequence ends 3 residues before the CDR3 terminus, with the missing tail filled in from the germline J gene. The rearrangement uses TRBV7-2 and TRBJ1-1; D is uncertain. The V gene lost 1 base and the J gene lost 5 bases, with 11 bases spanning the gap. Per germline, CDR1 SGHTA and CDR2 FQGNSA. This CDR3 contains 14 residues. The part of the CDR3 DNA that was read is TGTGCCAGCAGCTTAGATCGGGGTAGAACTGAA. It codes for CASSLDRGRTE. The full CDR3 protein is CASSLDRGRTEAFF.

Of note for this clone: The read terminates 3 residues before the CDR3 end, so the remaining end is supplied by the germline J gene. V gene TRBV7-6 combines with J gene TRBJ2-5; the match to TRBD1 covers 7 bases. The CDR3 totals 15 residues. Germline CDR1 SGHVS, CDR2 FNYEAQ. The V and J ends lost 3 bases and 2 bases, in that order; junction bases with no gene match: 6. This CDR3 reads CASSLRRRGQETQYF. The DNA read from the CDR3 is TGTGCCAGCAGCTTGAGACGCAGGGGGCAAGAGACC.

Remarks on this clone: The read ends 3 residues shy of where the CDR3 ends; the end is completed using the germline J gene. The rearrangement uses TRBV5-1 and TRBJ2-3; D is uncertain. The germline V gene has CDR1 SGHRS and CDR2 YFSETQ. This CDR3 spans 13 amino acids. Trimming cost V 0 bases and J 1 base, with 3 bases left between them. CDR3 sequence reads: CASSLEGTDTQYF. The part of the CDR3 DNA that was read is TGCGCCAGCAGCTTGGAGGGCACAGATACG.

As to this clone: From the germline J gene comes the end of the CDR3, since the read stops 3 residues before it. The gene calls are TRBV20-1 and TRBJ1-5, with D perhaps matching TRBD1 (6 bases). Germline V gene data show CDR1 as DFQATT and CDR2 as SNEGSKA (reference sequence). This CDR3 comprises 13 residues. V lost 2 bases to trimming and J lost 6 bases, with 11 bases between them. CDR3 DNA, as far as it was read: TGCAGTGCTAGAACAGGGTTCGGTCAGCCC. It specifies CSARTGFGQP. The whole CDR3 reads CSARTGFGQPQHF.

As concerns this clone: The read comes to an end 3 residues before the CDR3 does, leaving the germline J gene to fill in the end. The chain joins TRBV5-1 to TRBJ2-1; 7 nucleotides line up with TRBD1. The germline CDR1 and CDR2 sequences are SGHRS and YFSETQ. CDR3 length equals 14 residues. The V segment lost 4 bases and the J segment 9 bases; nucleotides outside the gene matches: 10. CDR3 in amino acids: CASSHDREVGEQFF. The CDR3 bases that were read are TGCGCCAGCAGCCATGACAGGGAAGTGGGTGAG.

As for this clone: The CDR3 end is not reached by the read, which stops 3 residues before it; the germline J gene fills it in. The chain joins TRBV2 to TRBJ1-4; D is undetermined. CDR1 and CDR2 from the germline V gene are SNHLY and FYNNEI. Deletions cut 6 bases from V and 8 bases from J, with 7 bases between. This CDR3 comprises 11 residues. CDR3 DNA, as far as it was read: TGTGCCAGCAGCACGACAGAAAAA. It encodes CASSTTEK. The CDR3 in full is CASSTTEKLFF.

Remarks on this clone: The read ends 3 residues early relative to the CDR3; the germline J gene fills the gap. The chain is built from TRBV19 and TRBJ1-2; perhaps TRBD1 as D (5 bases). The germline CDR1 and CDR2 sequences are LNHDA and SQIVND (reference sequence). V gave up 4 bases and J gave up 0 bases, with 12 bases separating them. The CDR3 loop spans 15 amino acids. The CDR3 here is CASSTRQQSNYGYTF. Partial CDR3 DNA: TGTGCCAGTAGTACGAGACAGCAGTCTAACTATGGC. Full variable domain (remainder filled in from reference TRBV19 and TRBJ1-2): DGGITQSPKYLFRKEGQNVTLSCEQNLNHDAMYWYRQDPGQGLRLIYYSQIVNDFQKGDIAEGYSVSREKKESFPLTVTSAQKNPTAFYLCASSTRQQSNYGYTFGSGTRLTVV.

Comments on this clone: The read ends 3 residues shy of where the CDR3 ends; the end is completed using the germline J gene. V and J are TRBV7-3 and TRBJ1-1; D is perhaps TRBD1 (6 bases). The CDR3 consists of 16 residues. Germline CDR1 SGHTA, CDR2 FQGTGA. The V end lost 0 bases, the J end lost 5 bases, and 16 bases lay between the germline ends. The CDR3 DNA, read in part, is TGTGCCAGCAGCTTAACCGGGGGGGGGCTGGGGACTGAA. Residues: CASSLTGGGLGTE. The full CDR3 protein reads CASSLTGGGLGTEAFF.

Worth noting for this clone: The read stops 3 residues short of the end of the CDR3; the missing end is completed from the germline J gene. The J gene is TRBJ1-2, the V gene TRBV6-2 or TRBV6-3, with a possible D match to TRBD1 (5 bases). Germline CDR1 and CDR2: MNHEY and SVGEGT. V lost 4 bases to trimming and J lost 5 bases, with 8 bases between them. This CDR3 region has 12 residues. The CDR3 loop is CASSLGGYGYTF. The sequenced part of the CDR3 DNA is TGTGCCAGCAGTTTGGGGGGATATGGC.

As concerns this clone: Sequencing ends 3 residues short of the CDR3 end; the germline J gene provides the rest. The V call is TRBV7-9, the J call TRBJ1-3; no firm D call. The CDR3 consists of 12 residues. Germline CDR1 and CDR2: SEHNR and FQNEAQ (reference sequence). Trimming took off 7 bases at V and 7 bases at J, with 11 bases between the two ends. The CDR3 sequence: CASTQVRNTIYF. CDR3 bases read: TGTGCCAGCACCCAAGTCAGGAACACC.

Comments on this clone: The read ends 3 residues before the CDR3 terminus; that terminus is restored from the germline J gene. The V call is TRBV2, the J call TRBJ2-7, with 12 bases lining up with TRBD2. V lost 6 bases and J lost 2; bases outside the gene matches: 5. The CDR3 contains 15 residues. Germline CDR1 and CDR2: SNHLY and FYNNEI. The CDR3 loop reads CASSQTSGRPYEQYF. The CDR3 DNA, read in part, is TGTGCCAGCAGCCAGACTAGCGGGAGACCCTACGAG.

With regard to this clone: The read stops 3 residues short of the end of the CDR3; the missing end is completed from the germline J gene. The chain joins TRBV5-4 to TRBJ2-3, with TRBD2 identical over 9 bases. Germline CDR1 is SGHNT and CDR2 is YYREEE (reference sequence). Trimming at V came to 1 base and at J to 2 bases, leaving 5 bases not matched to a gene. The CDR3 has 16 residues. CDR3 DNA, as far as it was read: TGTGCCAGCAGCTTGCGTCTAGCGGGGAACACAGATACG. Its translation: CASSLRLAGNTDT. The CDR3 reads in full as CASSLRLAGNTDTQYF.

A remark on this clone: The read falls 3 residues short of the CDR3 end, and the missing part is taken from the germline J gene. The genes are TRBV7-8 and TRBJ2-1, with 10 positions matching TRBD1. The V and J ends lost 3 bases and 3 bases, in that order; junction bases with no gene match: 2. The CDR3 is 15 residues long. In germline, CDR1 is SGHVS, CDR2 FQNEAQ. CDR3 region: CASSFGDRGYNEQFF. CDR3 DNA (partial): TGTGCCAGCAGCTTCGGGGACAGGGGCTACAATGAG.

As regards this clone: The read ends 3 residues early relative to the CDR3; the germline J gene fills the gap. The chain uses TRBV7-8 and TRBJ2-5, with TRBD1 matching over 9 bases. The CDR3 runs to 15 residues. Per germline, CDR1 SGHVS and CDR2 FQNEAQ. V gave up 5 bases and J gave up 5 bases; unmatched junction bases: 9. The CDR3 region is CASSLLTGGGETQYF. CDR3 DNA (partial): TGTGCCAGCAGCCTACTCACAGGGGGCGGGGAGACC.

CDR3 DNA (partial): TGTGCCAGCATTCCTAGCGGGAGAAGCACAGATACG. Its protein is CASIPSGRSTDT. The entire CDR3 sequence reads CASIPSGRSTDTQYF. This chain joins TRBV6-2 or TRBV6-3 and TRBJ2-3, with 10 bases aligning to TRBD2. The read terminates 3 residues before the CDR3 end, so the remaining end is supplied by the germline J gene. V dropped 7 bases and J dropped 0; count of bases not matched to a gene: 4. The CDR3 runs to 15 residues. Germline-derived CDR1 and CDR2 are MNHEY and SVGEGT.

Concerning this clone itself: The DNA ends 3 residues before the CDR3 does, and the rest of the CDR3 is filled in from the germline J gene. V usage is TRBV12-3 or TRBV12-4 and J usage is TRBJ2-3; D remains unclear. This CDR3 contains 13 residues. Deletions cut 2 bases from V and 0 bases from J, with 3 bases between. CDR3 sequence: CASSLISTDTQYF. The sequenced part of the CDR3 DNA is TGTGCCAGCAGTTTAATAAGCACAGATACG.

Regarding this clone: The observed sequence ends 3 residues before the CDR3 terminus, with the missing tail filled in from the germline J gene. The rearrangement links TRBV27 to TRBJ2-5; D may be TRBD1 (6 bases). Trimming pared 6 bases from V and 2 bases from J, leaving 22 bases between. The CDR3 spans 17 residues. In germline, CDR1 is MNHEY, CDR2 SMNVEV (reference sequence). The part of the CDR3 DNA that was read is TGTGCCAGCAGATCTATTAAGAACAGGGAGATTCAAGAGACC. Translated, it gives CASRSIKNREIQET. The entire CDR3 reads CASRSIKNREIQETQYF.

The sequenced part of the CDR3 DNA is TGTGCCAGCAGCTGGGCGGGGAATCAGCCC. This codes for CASSWAGNQP. The CDR3, in full, reads CASSWAGNQPQHF. The chain combines TRBV5-6 with TRBJ1-5; unclear D gene. Read data end 3 residues before the CDR3 end; the end is taken from the germline J gene. This CDR3 has 13 residues. V lost 3 bases, J lost 4 bases, and 8 bases lay in between. The germline gives CDR1 SGHDT, CDR2 YYEEEE. Complete variable domain (other parts from reference TRBV5-6 and TRBJ1-5): DAGVTQSPTHLIKTRGQQVTLRCSPKSGHDTVSWYQQALGQGPQFIFQYYEEEERQRGNFPDRFSGHQFPNYSSELNVNALLLGDSALYLCASSWAGNQPQHFGDGTRLSIL.

A word on this clone: The read falls 3 residues short of the CDR3 end, and the missing part is taken from the germline J gene. This sequence joins TRBV2 and TRBJ2-3; D perhaps matches TRBD2 (6 bases). The CDR3 totals 13 residues. Deletions cut 4 bases from V and 6 bases from J, with 11 bases between. Germline V gene lookup returns CDR1 SNHLY and CDR2 FYNNEI. Incomplete CDR3 DNA: TGTGCCAGCAGTGGATCTAGCGTGGATACG. Its protein product is CASSGSSVDT. The whole CDR3 sequence reads CASSGSSVDTQYF.